The 6 T cell receptor beta chains listed next were all sequenced from one sample in a study of regulatory T cells in long-lasting Graves disease listed by TCRdb under 2021. This sample's time point label indicates: newly diagnosed GD, antithyroid drugs for less than 3 months. For both TCR sequencing and RNA sequencing, RNA was extracted from PBMCs using TRIzol. The protocol used for the library was multiplex PCR. These reads were obtained on an Illumina HiSeq 4000. TCR beta libraries were built with iRepertoire HTBI primers and Arm-PCR amplification of CDR3 regions. Starting from the raw public reads, TCRdb applied fastp trimming at Q25, assembled clones with MiXCR and retained in-frame beta chains. Entries are consolidated by CDR3 protein sequence, retaining the most common genes and DNA. The sample records approximately 480,000 distinct CDR3 sequences, roughly 16% of which are singletons. The top ten clonotypes cover 12% of the sample.

The same sample was also studied in work on T cells in Graves' hyperthyroidism and ophthalmopathy.

The sample was peripheral blood mononuclear cells (PBMCs), taken at new diagnosis, from a patient treated with antithyroid drugs. The receptors originated from a man in his forties with Graves disease. Donor details come from another sample of the same person, matched by shared clones.

This clonotype appeared a few times. CDR3 nucleotides: TGTGCCAGCAGTTTGGAGTTTACAGGTTTTTATGGCTACACCTTC. Translation gives CASSLEFTGFYGYTF. The rearrangement links TRBV27 to TRBJ1-2, with D maybe TRBD1 (5 bases). The CDR3 runs 15 residues. Germline CDR1 MNHEY, CDR2 SMNVEV (reference sequence). V was shortened by 3 bases and J by 5 bases, with 16 bases between the two germline ends.

This clonotype came up many times. The chain is built from TRBV5-1 and TRBJ2-7; 7 bases agree with TRBD1. Germline values: CDR1 SGHRS, CDR2 YFSETQ. There are 15 residues in the CDR3. V gave up 4 bases and J gave up 3 bases; unmatched junction bases: 10. This CDR3 reads CASSLSGTDFYEQYF. The CDR3 nucleotides read TGCGCCAGCAGCCTGTCCGGGACAGACTTCTACGAGCAGTACTTC.

The V gene is TRBV5-4, the J gene TRBJ2-1, with TRBD2 matching over 8 bases. V shed 1 base and J 0 bases; nucleotides not matched to a gene: 3. This CDR3 region has 16 residues. Germline V gene lookup returns CDR1 SGHNT and CDR2 YYREEE (reference sequence). The CDR3 loop reads CASSLPTSGSYNEQFF. CDR3 bases: TGTGCCAGCAGCTTGCCAACTAGCGGCTCCTACAATGAGCAGTTCTTC.

The rearrangement joins TRBV7-9 to TRBJ1-6, with unresolved D. Germline V CDR1 and CDR2: SEHNR, FQNEAQ (reference sequence). The germline V and J ends were trimmed by 1 base and 13 bases, with 8 bases remaining between them. The CDR3 sequence is 12 residues long. The CDR3 sequence is CASSLDMTPLHF. CDR3 nucleotide sequence: TGTGCCAGCAGCTTAGATATGACCCCCCTCCACTTT. The whole variable domain, filled in from reference TRBV7-9 and TRBJ1-6, reads DTGVSQNPRHKITKRGQNVTFRCDPISEHNRLYWYRQTLGQGPEFLTYFQNEAQLEKSRLLSDRFSAERPKGSFSTLEIQRTEQGDSAMYLCASSLDMTPLHFGNGTRLTVT.

This clonotype was seen many times. The chain employs TRBV20-1 and TRBJ2-7; 11 bases fit TRBD2. In germline, CDR1 is DFQATT, CDR2 SNEGSKA (reference sequence). The CDR3 is made up of 14 amino acids. DNA for the CDR3: TGCAGCATAGTTTCCGGGACTAGCGGCTACGAGCAGTACTTC. It encodes CSIVSGTSGYEQYF.

This clonotype was recorded a few times. The chain recombines TRBV6-1 with TRBJ2-1, with TRBD1 matching 12 bases. With 6 bases clipped from V and 5 bases from J, the junction kept 5 bases outside the gene matches. The CDR3 contains 15 residues. The V gene's germline CDR1 is MNHNS and CDR2 SASEGT. The CDR3 reads CASSKGTGGHNEQFF. Written as DNA, the CDR3 is TGTGCCAGCAGCAAGGGGACAGGGGGCCACAATGAGCAGTTCTTC.